This T cell receptor beta chain was sequenced in a study of CD8 T cells in ankylosing spondylitis. Making the TCR beta libraries involved quantitative 5'-RACE with molecular barcodes. TCRdb itself ran the 5' RACE reads through MiXCR, one entry per CDR3 protein. The sample includes about 340,000 distinct CDR3 sequences, roughly 15% of them seen just once. The CDR3 sequence is 15 residues long. V was shortened by 3 bases and J by 1 base, with 12 bases between the two germline ends. CDR1 is LGHNA, CDR2 YNFKEQ, per germline. Ten or more counts support this clonotype. Sequenced input: blood, either unsorted or a sorted T cell fraction (not recorded which). V is TRBV4-2 and J is TRBJ1-1; D gene uncertain. The TCR was taken from a male donor with ankylosing spondylitis or in good health (not recorded which). CDR3: CASSQGRTGNTEAFF. The CDR3, as DNA: TGTGCCAGCAGCCAGGGAAGGACGGGGAACACTGAAGCTTTCTTT.